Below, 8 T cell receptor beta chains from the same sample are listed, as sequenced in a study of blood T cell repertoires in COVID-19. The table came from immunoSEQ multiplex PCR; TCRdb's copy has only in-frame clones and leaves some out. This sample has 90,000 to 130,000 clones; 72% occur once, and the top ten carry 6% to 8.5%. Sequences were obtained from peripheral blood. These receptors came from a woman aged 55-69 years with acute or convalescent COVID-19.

The CDR3 nucleotides read TGTGCCAGCAGCGCCGGGAGGCAGGGTAGTGAAAAACTGTTTTTT. Translated: CASSAGRQGSEKLFF. The chain has TRBV5-4 and TRBJ1-4; maybe TRBD1 (5 bases). This CDR3 is 15 amino acids long. CDR1 and CDR2 (germline): SGHNT, YYREEE (reference sequence). The germline V and J ends were trimmed by 4 bases and 7 bases, with 17 bases remaining between them.

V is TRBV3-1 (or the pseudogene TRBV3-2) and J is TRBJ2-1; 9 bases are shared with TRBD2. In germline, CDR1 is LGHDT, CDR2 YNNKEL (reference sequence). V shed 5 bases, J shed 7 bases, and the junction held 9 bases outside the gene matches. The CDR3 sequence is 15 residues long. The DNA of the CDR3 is TGTGCCAGCAGCACATTAGCGGGGGTTGGGAATGAGCAGTTCTTC. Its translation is CASSTLAGVGNEQFF.

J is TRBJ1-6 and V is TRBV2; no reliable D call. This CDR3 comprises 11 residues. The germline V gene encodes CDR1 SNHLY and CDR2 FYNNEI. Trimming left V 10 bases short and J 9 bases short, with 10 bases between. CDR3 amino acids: CATGPTSPLHF. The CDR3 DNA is TGTGCCACAGGCCCCACTTCACCCCTCCACTTT.

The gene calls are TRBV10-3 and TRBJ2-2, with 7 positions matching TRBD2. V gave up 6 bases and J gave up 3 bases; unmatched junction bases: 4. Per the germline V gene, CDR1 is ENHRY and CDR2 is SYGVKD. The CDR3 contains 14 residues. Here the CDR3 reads CAIRQGGDTGELFF. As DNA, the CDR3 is TGTGCCATCAGGCAGGGAGGGGACACCGGGGAGCTGTTTTTT.

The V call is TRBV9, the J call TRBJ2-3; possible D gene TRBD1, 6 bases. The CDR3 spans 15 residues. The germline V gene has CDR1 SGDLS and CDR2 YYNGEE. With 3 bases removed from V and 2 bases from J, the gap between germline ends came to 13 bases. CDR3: CASSGEGQNTDTQYF. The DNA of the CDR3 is TGTGCCAGCAGCGGCGAGGGACAAAACACAGATACGCAGTATTTT. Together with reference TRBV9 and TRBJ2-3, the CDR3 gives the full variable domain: DSGVTQTPKHLITATGQRVTLRCSPRSGDLSVYWYQQSLDQGLQFLIQYYNGEERAKGNILERFSAQQFPDLHSELNLSSLELGDSALYFCASSGEGQNTDTQYFGPGTRLTVL.

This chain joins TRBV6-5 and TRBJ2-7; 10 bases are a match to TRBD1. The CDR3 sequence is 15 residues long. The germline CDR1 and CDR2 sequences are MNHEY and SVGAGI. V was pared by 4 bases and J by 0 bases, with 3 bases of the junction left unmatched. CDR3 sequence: CASSFRDRGSYEQYF. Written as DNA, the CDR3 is TGTGCCAGCAGTTTCCGGGACAGGGGCTCCTACGAGCAGTACTTC.

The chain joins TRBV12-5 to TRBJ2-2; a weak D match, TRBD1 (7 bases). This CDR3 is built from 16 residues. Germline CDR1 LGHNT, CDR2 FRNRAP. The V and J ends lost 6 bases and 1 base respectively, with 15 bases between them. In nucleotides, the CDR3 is TGTGCTAGTGGGAGATCAGGGGGACTGAACACCGGGGAGCTGTTTTTT. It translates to CASGRSGGLNTGELFF.

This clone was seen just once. The CDR3 nucleotides read TGTGCCAGCAGCTTATACAGGGCGGGTAAACTGTTTTTT. It encodes CASSLYRAGKLFF. V and J are TRBV7-2 and TRBJ1-4, with a weak D call TRBD1 (6 bases). Between the trimmed V and J ends, which lost 2 bases and 11 bases, there was a span of 12 bases. This CDR3 contains 13 residues. Germline assignment: CDR1 SGHTA and CDR2 FQGNSA.